The 16 T cell receptor beta chains listed next were all sequenced from one sample in a study of T cell repertoires in aging, cancer and after chemotherapy. Rearranged V-D-J TRB sequences were amplified with a mixed TRB-A/B primer pool. TCRdb reanalysed the multiplex PCR reads using MiXCR and keeps one entry per CDR3 protein. The data show about 9,200 distinct CDR3 sequences, with around 35% seen just once and 6.5% to 9% held by the top ten. The template was genomic DNA from peripheral blood, not RNA. The source material was blood. The origin of the receptors is a human donor in good health.

In its sample, this clonotype ranks as medium-sized. The chain joins TRBV19 to TRBJ2-5; 8 bases match TRBD2. J gave up 5 bases and V 5 bases, and 10 bases lay outside the gene matches. Looked up from germline, CDR1 is LNHDA and CDR2 is SQIVND (reference sequence). There are 15 residues in the CDR3. DNA for the CDR3: TGTGCCAGTAGTGGGGAGCGGGAGTATCGGGAGACCCAGTACTTC. It encodes CASSGEREYRETQYF.

This clonotype was seen a handful of times. The chain couples TRBV19 to TRBJ1-2; D may be TRBD1 (5 bases). The CDR3 covers 17 residues. Germline lookup yields CDR1 LNHDA and CDR2 SQIVND (reference sequence). V was cut by 4 bases and J by 5 bases, with 23 bases left in between. The CDR3 region is CASSTSRDGPTSYGYTF. In nucleotides, the CDR3 is TGTGCCAGTAGTACATCCCGGGACGGACCCACTTCTTATGGCTACACCTTC.

The chain combines TRBV12-3 or TRBV12-4 with TRBJ1-4; 9 bases are a match to TRBD1. This CDR3 has 14 amino acids. V trimming: 7 bases; J trimming: 7 bases; junction bases outside the gene matches: 7. CDR3 sequence: CASTSTGGGEKLFF. As DNA, the CDR3 is TGTGCCAGCACCTCGACAGGGGGAGGTGAAAAACTGTTTTTT.

The gene calls are TRBV19 and TRBJ1-5, with a weak D call TRBD1 (6 bases). The CDR3 totals 13 residues. V was clipped by 8 bases and J by 4 bases, with 12 bases between them. Germline CDR1 LNHDA, CDR2 SQIVND (reference sequence). DNA for the CDR3: TGTGCCAGTCGTGGGGGGCAAAATCAGCCCCAGCATTTT. This sequence encodes CASRGGQNQPQHF.

This clonotype was found a few times. CDR3 nucleotide sequence: TGTGCCACCAGTGGGGCGGGAGGAGGGACCGGGGAGCTGTTTTTT. Amino acid sequence: CATSGAGGGTGELFF. The chain uses TRBV15 and TRBJ2-2; 8 bases are a match to TRBD2. V trimming: 6 bases; J trimming: 5 bases; junction bases outside the gene matches: 8. CDR1 LNHNV and CDR2 YYDKDF come from the germline V gene (reference sequence). This CDR3 is 15 amino acids long.

The gene calls are TRBV12-3 or TRBV12-4 and TRBJ2-7, with TRBD2 identical over 7 bases. This CDR3 contains 15 residues. V lost 1 base to trimming and J lost 5 bases; unmatched junction nucleotides: 8. The DNA of the CDR3 is TGTGCCAGCAGTTTAGGGGAGGGGTATCGGGACGAGCAGTACTTC. Residues: CASSLGEGYRDEQYF.

The V gene is TRBV5-6, the J gene TRBJ2-2; D might be TRBD2 (6 bases). This CDR3 is built from 16 residues. V lost 4 bases, J lost 1 base, and 14 bases lay in between. Germline CDR1 and CDR2: SGHDT and YYEEEE. CDR3 nucleotide sequence: TGTGCCAGCAGCCCAGGTGGGCGGGAGAACACCGGGGAGCTGTTTTTT. Translated, it gives CASSPGGRENTGELFF. Full variable domain (missing parts from reference TRBV5-6 and TRBJ2-2): DAGVTQSPTHLIKTRGQQVTLRCSPKSGHDTVSWYQQALGQGPQFIFQYYEEEERQRGNFPDRFSGHQFPNYSSELNVNALLLGDSALYLCASSPGGRENTGELFFGEGSRLTVL.

The sample holds a few counts of this clonotype. DNA of the CDR3: TGTGCCAGCAGCCTTGGAGGAGGCTACACCTTC. Translation: CASSLGGGYTF. This chain uses TRBV5-6 with TRBJ1-2; D is unclear. Germline CDR1 SGHDT, CDR2 YYEEEE. CDR3 length: 11 residues. V dropped 4 bases and J dropped 8 bases, with 9 bases sitting between them.

The chain uses TRBV30 and TRBJ2-3, with 7 bases matching TRBD1. This CDR3 is built from 12 residues. Germline V gene lookup returns CDR1 GTSNPN and CDR2 SVGIG (reference sequence). Trimming cost V 3 bases and J 6 bases; bases outside gene matches: 3. In DNA, the CDR3 is TGTGCCTGGAGCCTACAGGGGGATACGCAGTATTTT. Translation gives CAWSLQGDTQYF.

This clonotype rates as medium-sized. This chain connects TRBV29-1 to TRBJ2-3, with D unresolved. CDR3 length: 13 residues. CDR1 SQVTM and CDR2 ANQGSEA come from the germline V gene. Trimming left V 3 bases short and J 0 bases short, with 7 bases between. CDR3 bases: TGCAGCGTTGATGCCCAGAGCACAGATACGCAGTATTTT. Translating it yields CSVDAQSTDTQYF.

This clonotype was seen a few times. V and J are TRBV5-1 and TRBJ2-7; D may be TRBD1 or TRBD2 (5 bases each). Germline V gene lookup returns CDR1 SGHRS and CDR2 YFSETQ. The CDR3 loop spans 14 amino acids. Trimming pared 2 bases from V and 1 base from J, leaving 10 bases between. CDR3 sequence reads: CASSLEGISYEQYF. The CDR3, as DNA: TGCGCCAGCAGCTTAGAGGGGATATCCTACGAGCAGTACTTC.

This clonotype was seen more than once but under ten times. The chain has TRBV5-5 and TRBJ1-2; D is ambiguous. Germline assignment: CDR1 SGHKS and CDR2 YYEKEE (reference sequence). Trimming shortened V by 1 base and J by 1 base, and 5 bases separated the two germline ends. This CDR3 comprises 13 residues. The CDR3 protein is CASSLSNNYGYTF. CDR3 nucleotides: TGTGCCAGCAGCTTGTCCAATAACTATGGCTACACCTTC.

This clonotype has a handful of counts. The chain couples TRBV6-6 to TRBJ2-7, with 12 positions matching TRBD1. Germline values: CDR1 MNHNY, CDR2 SVGAGI (reference sequence). This CDR3 has 14 residues. The V segment lost 6 bases and the J segment 4 bases; nucleotides outside the gene matches: 4. The CDR3 region is CASSRGQGAYEQYF. The CDR3 DNA reads TGTGCCAGCAGCCGGGGACAGGGGGCGTACGAGCAGTACTTC.

This chain joins TRBV10-3 and TRBJ1-1; a weak D match, TRBD1 (6 bases). This CDR3 is 16 amino acids long. Germline V gene sequence: CDR1 ENHRY, CDR2 SYGVKD. Trimming left V 0 bases short and J 1 base short, with 12 bases between. The CDR3 nucleotides read TGTGCCATCAGTGAGTCGGGGATACAGGGGAACACTGAAGCTTTCTTT. Protein: CAISESGIQGNTEAFF.

About this clonotype: The junction and the germline gene differ at one end; a read error may be behind it. The chain is built from TRBV5-4 and TRBJ2-7, with unresolved D. Germline-derived CDR1 and CDR2 are SGHNT and YYREEE (reference sequence). This CDR3 is 14 amino acids long. CDR3 region: CASSLVQSSYEQYF. CDR3 nucleotides: TGCGCCAGCAGCTTGGTACAGAGCTCCTACGAGCAGTACTTC.

By frequency in the sample, this clonotype is medium-sized. This sequence joins TRBV19 and TRBJ2-2, with D tentatively TRBD1 (6 bases). From germline, CDR1 is LNHDA and CDR2 SQIVND (reference sequence). This CDR3 has 15 amino acids. Trimming took 7 bases from V and 2 from J, leaving 14 bases between them. The CDR3 loop is CASKTTGLNTGELFF. In DNA, the CDR3 is TGTGCCAGTAAGACCACAGGGCTAAACACCGGGGAGCTGTTTTTT. Together with reference TRBV19 and TRBJ2-2, the CDR3 gives the full variable domain: DGGITQSPKYLFRKEGQNVTLSCEQNLNHDAMYWYRQDPGQGLRLIYYSQIVNDFQKGDIAEGYSVSREKKESFPLTVTSAQKNPTAFYLCASKTTGLNTGELFFGEGSRLTVL.